These 27 T cell receptor beta chains share one sample of origin, sequenced in a study of STAT5B mutations in CD4+ large granular lymphocyte leukemia. TCRdb keeps only in-frame clones here, not all; method: immunoSEQ multiplex PCR. The table has under 35,000 clones, roughly 80% seen once. The specimen was CD4+ T cells from blood buffy coats. These receptors were obtained from a human donor in good health.

The chain uses TRBV5-4 and TRBJ2-1; 10 bases fit TRBD1. The length of the CDR3 is 15 residues. The ends lost 4 bases at V and 3 bases at J; junction bases unmatched: 4. CDR1 is SGHNT and CDR2 is YYREEE in the germline V gene (reference sequence). The CDR3 spells CASSKGQGNYNEQFF. The DNA of the CDR3 is TGTGCCAGCAGCAAGGGACAGGGGAACTACAATGAGCAGTTCTTC.

The chain is built from TRBV27 and TRBJ2-7, with D unresolved. V was trimmed by 3 bases and J by 4 bases, leaving 4 bases between them. The CDR3 spans 11 residues. The germline gives CDR1 MNHEY, CDR2 SMNVEV (reference sequence). As DNA, the CDR3 is TGTGCCAGCAGTTTCGGGTACGAGCAGTACTTC. Translated, it gives CASSFGYEQYF.

This clone was observed a handful of times. Here the CDR3 reads CASSLLLGAGSDNEQFF. CDR3 in DNA: TGTGCCAGCAGTTTGCTATTGGGTGCAGGGAGCGACAATGAGCAGTTCTTC. This chain joins TRBV28 and TRBJ2-1; D is possibly TRBD1 or TRBD2 (5 bases each). V was trimmed by 3 bases and J by 5 bases, leaving 20 bases between them. Germline loops: CDR1 MDHEN, CDR2 SYDVKM. The CDR3 is made up of 17 amino acids.

This rearrangement joins TRBV7-8 to TRBJ1-2, with 9 bases that match TRBD1. V trimming: 6 bases; J trimming: 8 bases; junction bases outside the gene matches: 7. The CDR3 has 13 amino acids. Germline V gene data show CDR1 as SGHVS and CDR2 as FQNEAQ. CDR3: CASRGDRAGGYTF. Here the CDR3 DNA reads TGTGCCAGCAGGGGGGACAGGGCCGGCGGCTACACCTTC.

The rearrangement links TRBV5-1 to TRBJ1-2; possible D gene TRBD1, 5 bases. Germline CDR1 and CDR2: SGHRS and YFSETQ. V gave up 2 bases and J gave up 4 bases, with 9 bases separating them. CDR3 length: 13 amino acids. The CDR3 nucleotides are TGCGCCAGCAGCTTTGACAGTCTCTATGGCTACACCTTC. This translates into CASSFDSLYGYTF. Full variable domain (outside the CDR3, taken from reference TRBV5-1 and TRBJ1-2): KAGVTQTPRYLIKTRGQQVTLSCSPISGHRSVSWYQQTPGQGLQFLFEYFSETQRNKGNFPGRFSGRQFSNSRSEMNVSTLELGDSALYLCASSFDSLYGYTFGSGTRLTVV.

The genes are TRBV11-2 and TRBJ2-2; D perhaps matches TRBD1 (5 bases). The V gene lost 5 bases and the J gene lost 0 bases, with 13 bases spanning the gap. There are 16 residues in the CDR3. The germline CDR1 and CDR2 sequences are SGHAT and FQNNGV. The CDR3 DNA reads as TGTGCCAGCAGCCGTCTGGCAGGGCCGAACACCGGGGAGCTGTTTTTT. This gives the protein CASSRLAGPNTGELFF.

The chain is built from TRBV11-2 and TRBJ2-7, with D possibly TRBD1 on 6 matching bases. The CDR3 totals 16 residues. V shed 5 bases and J shed 5 bases, with 22 bases lying between them. CDR1 SGHAT and CDR2 FQNNGV come from the germline V gene. CDR3 coding DNA: TGTGCCAGCAGCCCCCCCGGACAGTTCACAGCCCACGAGCAGTACTTC. This codes for CASSPPGQFTAHEQYF.

V and J are TRBV19 and TRBJ2-2; D unresolved. Trimming removed 3 bases from V and 5 bases from J, with 16 bases in between. The CDR3 totals 16 residues. Germline V gives CDR1 LNHDA, CDR2 SQIVND (reference sequence). The CDR3 DNA reads TGTGCCAGTAGTATTGCGCACGGCAGGTCAACCGGGGAGCTGTTTTTT. Protein: CASSIAHGRSTGELFF.

The CDR3 sequence is CSVGRETTYEQYF. Here the CDR3 DNA reads TGCAGCGTTGGGCGGGAGACCACCTACGAGCAGTACTTC. The chain employs TRBV29-1 and TRBJ2-7; TRBD2 matches 7 bases. This CDR3 region has 13 residues. Germline-derived CDR1 and CDR2 are SQVTM and ANQGSEA. The V and J ends lost 4 bases and 2 bases, in that order; junction bases with no gene match: 5.

The V call is TRBV6-6, the J call TRBJ1-5; weak D call: TRBD1 (6 bases). V lost 2 bases and J 7 bases, leaving 15 bases between the germline ends. CDR1 and CDR2 from the germline V gene are MNHNY and SVGAGI (reference sequence). The CDR3 length is 15 residues. The CDR3 is CASSYLGTGPQPQHF. In DNA, the CDR3 is TGTGCCAGCAGTTACCTCGGCACAGGGCCCCAGCCCCAGCATTTT.

This clone occurred once. V is TRBV6-1 and J is TRBJ2-5; TRBD2 aligns across 10 bases. CDR3 length: 16 residues. The ends lost 1 base at V and 6 bases at J; junction bases unmatched: 8. Germline CDR1 is MNHNS and CDR2 is SASEGT. The CDR3 DNA reads as TGTGCCAGCAGTGAAGGATTGAGACTAGCGGGTCAGACCCAGTACTTC. Its translation is CASSEGLRLAGQTQYF.

This chain connects TRBV19 to TRBJ1-4; no reliable D call. The CDR3 has 13 amino acids. The V and J ends lost 3 bases and 8 bases respectively, with 10 bases between them. CDR1 is LNHDA, CDR2 SQIVND, per germline (reference sequence). Here the CDR3 reads CASSIAKVEKLFF. CDR3 in DNA: TGTGCCAGTAGTATTGCCAAGGTCGAAAAACTGTTTTTT.

This clone was seen once. V and J are TRBV7-2 and TRBJ1-2; TRBD1 matches at 7 bases. The ends lost 6 bases at V and 0 bases at J; junction bases unmatched: 4. The CDR3 sequence is 14 residues long. Per germline, CDR1 SGHTA and CDR2 FQGNSA. CDR3: CASRSDRTNYGYTF. The CDR3 DNA is TGTGCCAGCAGATCGGACAGGACTAACTATGGCTACACCTTC.

This sequence joins TRBV5-1 and TRBJ2-2; either TRBD1 or TRBD2 may supply D (5 bases each). V shed 0 bases and J shed 0 bases, with 9 bases lying between them. Germline CDR1 reads SGHRS; CDR2 reads YFSETQ. The CDR3 spans 16 residues. Here the CDR3 DNA reads TGCGCCAGCAGCTTGGTCGTGGGGGCGAACACCGGGGAGCTGTTTTTT. Translated: CASSLVVGANTGELFF.

The chain has TRBV30 and TRBJ1-3; TRBD1 aligns across 7 bases. Looked up from germline, CDR1 is GTSNPN and CDR2 is SVGIG (reference sequence). J was trimmed by 4 bases and V by 8 bases; bases with no gene match: 14. The CDR3 is 15 residues long. CDR3 protein: CAGNRDSLFGNTIYF. The CDR3 region has the DNA TGTGCCGGAAACCGGGACAGTCTTTTCGGAAACACCATATATTTT. The variable domain in full, completed from reference TRBV30 and TRBJ1-3, reads SQTIHQWPATLVQPVGSPLSLECTVEGTSNPNLYWYRQAAGRGLQLLFYSVGIGQISSEVPQNLSASRPQDRQFILSSKKLLLSDSGFYLCAGNRDSLFGNTIYFGEGSWLTVV.

This chain joins TRBV6-1 and TRBJ2-3; D may correspond to TRBD1 or TRBD2 (5 bases each). Germline values: CDR1 MNHNS, CDR2 SASEGT. CDR3 size: 14 residues. V lost 6 bases, J lost 2 bases, and 12 bases lay in between. The CDR3 reads CASRRGAATDTQYF. The CDR3 DNA reads TGTGCCAGCAGAAGAGGGGCAGCCACAGATACGCAGTATTTT.

This chain connects TRBV6-4 to TRBJ2-3, with TRBD2 matching 8 bases. The J segment lost 2 bases and the V segment lost 3 bases, leaving 4 bases of the junction unmatched. Germline V gene sequence: CDR1 MRHNA, CDR2 SNTAGT. This CDR3 region has 15 residues. This chain's CDR3 is CASSERGASTDTQYF. In nucleotides, the CDR3 is TGTGCCAGCAGTGAGCGGGGGGCTTCCACAGATACGCAGTATTTT.

V usage is TRBV6-1 and J usage is TRBJ1-3; TRBD1 is a possible D gene (5 bases). The V end was cut by 2 bases, the J end by 10 bases, with 9 bases between. The CDR3 length is 12 residues. Germline V CDR1 and CDR2: MNHNS, SASEGT. CDR3 nucleotide sequence: TGTGCCAGCAGTGAACGGGGGTTAACCATATATTTT. It specifies CASSERGLTIYF.

This clone has just a few counts. The rearrangement joins TRBV30 to TRBJ1-3; D not certain. The germline V and J ends were trimmed by 2 bases and 4 bases, with 3 bases remaining between them. CDR1 is GTSNPN, CDR2 SVGIG, per germline (reference sequence). The CDR3 runs to 11 residues. CDR3 loop: CAWSRGNTIYF. CDR3 nucleotide sequence: TGTGCCTGGAGTAGGGGAAACACCATATATTTT. Full variable domain (rest looked up from reference TRBV30 and TRBJ1-3): SQTIHQWPATLVQPVGSPLSLECTVEGTSNPNLYWYRQAAGRGLQLLFYSVGIGQISSEVPQNLSASRPQDRQFILSSKKLLLSDSGFYLCAWSRGNTIYFGEGSWLTVV.

The chain recombines TRBV6-1 with TRBJ2-7, with no clear D. Per the germline V gene, CDR1 is MNHNS and CDR2 is SASEGT. The CDR3 is 13 residues long. Trimming shortened V by 5 bases and J by 3 bases, and 11 bases separated the two germline ends. The CDR3 sequence: CASSSSGYYEQYF. CDR3 sequence (DNA): TGTGCCAGCAGTTCCTCCGGATACTACGAGCAGTACTTC.

The genes are TRBV5-4 and TRBJ2-5; TRBD1 aligns across 10 bases. The V segment lost 0 bases and the J segment 5 bases; nucleotides outside the gene matches: 4. The CDR3 consists of 15 residues. CDR1 and CDR2 (germline): SGHNT, YYREEE (reference sequence). This CDR3 reads CASSLGDRGDETQYF. In nucleotides, the CDR3 is TGTGCCAGCAGCTTGGGGGACAGGGGCGATGAGACCCAGTACTTC.

The CDR3 loop reads CAIARGGPQETQYF. The CDR3 DNA follows: TGTGCCATTGCAAGGGGGGGGCCCCAAGAGACCCAGTACTTC. This chain joins TRBV10-3 and TRBJ2-5; tentative D call: TRBD2 (7 bases). Per the germline V gene, CDR1 is ENHRY and CDR2 is SYGVKD. The CDR3 has 14 amino acids. Trimming took 9 bases from V and 1 from J, leaving 15 bases between them.

This clone has a handful of counts. The chain uses TRBV19 and TRBJ2-7; 9 bases are a match to TRBD1. This CDR3 comprises 15 residues. Germline CDR1 reads LNHDA; CDR2 reads SQIVND (reference sequence). Trimming took 3 bases from V and 6 from J; bases not matched to a gene: 9. This CDR3 reads CASSIYPGTGSEQYF. CDR3 sequence (DNA): TGTGCCAGTAGTATCTACCCCGGGACAGGGAGCGAGCAGTACTTC. The variable domain in full, with the rest retrieved from reference TRBV19 and TRBJ2-7, is DGGITQSPKYLFRKEGQNVTLSCEQNLNHDAMYWYRQDPGQGLRLIYYSQIVNDFQKGDIAEGYSVSREKKESFPLTVTSAQKNPTAFYLCASSIYPGTGSEQYFGPGTRLTVT.

The CDR3 sequence is CASSLRGTVPPEGYTF. The CDR3 DNA reads TGCGCCAGCAGCCTTAGGGGGACCGTACCACCCGAGGGCTACACCTTC. This chain connects TRBV4-1 to TRBJ1-2, with D possibly TRBD1 on 6 matching bases. Looked up from germline, CDR1 is MGHRA and CDR2 is YSYEKL. The CDR3 is 16 amino acids. The ends were cut back, 4 bases at V and 8 bases at J, with 23 bases in the middle.

The V gene is TRBV28, the J gene TRBJ1-1, with no clear D. This CDR3 has 11 residues. The germline V gene encodes CDR1 MDHEN and CDR2 SYDVKM. DNA of the CDR3: TGTGCAGTAAAGGAGTACACTGAAGCTTTCTTT. This codes for CAVKEYTEAFF.

A few counts support this clone. This chain joins TRBV18 and TRBJ2-5, with D maybe TRBD2 (6 bases). CDR1 is KGHSH and CDR2 is LQKENI in the germline V gene. CDR3 length equals 15 residues. Trimming took off 4 bases at V and 1 base at J, with 13 bases between the two ends. CDR3 sequence reads: CASSRLTSRQETQYF. CDR3 nucleotide sequence: TGTGCCAGCTCACGGCTCACTAGCCGCCAAGAGACCCAGTACTTC.

This clone was seen a few times. This chain connects TRBV7-9 to TRBJ1-6; 9 bases line up with TRBD1. The J segment lost 10 bases and the V segment lost 3 bases, leaving 7 bases of the junction unmatched. Per germline, CDR1 SEHNR and CDR2 FQNEAQ (reference sequence). This CDR3 is built from 15 residues. In DNA, the CDR3 is TGTGCCAGCAGCTTTACAGGGGGCGAGGGGTCACCCCTCCACTTT. Translating gives CASSFTGGEGSPLHF. Full variable domain (missing parts from reference TRBV7-9 and TRBJ1-6): DTGVSQNPRHKITKRGQNVTFRCDPISEHNRLYWYRQTLGQGPEFLTYFQNEAQLEKSRLLSDRFSAERPKGSFSTLEIQRTEQGDSAMYLCASSFTGGEGSPLHFGNGTRLTVT.